A selection of T cell receptor beta chains follows, all from one sample in a study of CD4 T cells in relation to SARS-CoV-2 and coronaviruses. Their specific antigens are unknown. Clones were read by immunoSEQ multiplex PCR, and TCRdb kept only the in-frame ones, dropping some. The sample carries roughly 18,000 clones, roughly 77% recorded once. Source material: CD4+ T cells from PBMCs, cultured in vitro. These receptors were obtained from a human donor in good health. CDR3s include the opening cysteine and the closing phenylalanine or tryptophan. A D gene is named only where the DNA matches it firmly. Some rows have no size entry. The others give once, few or many, or a class for an expanded clone.

TRBD2,TRBV5-1,TRBJ2-3,-,CASSTGLAGSLDTQYF,TGCGCCAGCAGCACGGGACTAGCGGGGTCGTTGGATACGCAGTATTTT
TRBD2,TRBV3-1/TRBV3-2,TRBJ2-1,-,CASSQDRTSGSLYEQFF,TGTGCCAGCAGCCAAGATAGGACTAGCGGGAGTCTGTATGAGCAGTTCTTC
TRBD1,TRBV24-1,TRBJ2-7,-,CATSDSPGQGGLRPGEQYF,TGTGCCACCAGTGATTCACCGGGACAGGGGGGACTCCGGCCGGGGGAGCAGTACTTC
-,TRBV30,TRBJ2-7,-,CAWDRSYEQYF,TGTGCCTGGGACAGATCCTACGAGCAGTACTTC
-,TRBV2,TRBJ2-7,-,CASRGINYEQYF,TGTGCCAGCCGAGGGATTAACTACGAGCAGTACTTC
-,TRBV4-1,TRBJ2-1,-,CASSPDLNEQFF,TGCGCCAGCAGCCCGGACCTTAATGAGCAGTTCTTC
-,TRBV6-6,TRBJ2-5,-,CASSKARVETQYF,TGTGCCAGCAGTAAGGCCCGGGTTGAGACCCAGTACTTC
TRBD2,TRBV3-1/TRBV3-2,TRBJ2-7,large,CASSQVLLAGVGEQYF,TGTGCCAGCAGCCAAGTTCTGCTAGCGGGAGTTGGCGAGCAGTACTTC
-,TRBV6-5,TRBJ2-7,-,CASSSSGTNEQYF,TGTGCCAGCAGTTCCAGTGGTACCAACGAGCAGTACTTC
TRBD1,TRBV5-4,TRBJ2-7,-,CASSGQGINEQYF,TGTGCCAGCAGCGGACAGGGGATCAACGAGCAGTACTTC
-,TRBV18,TRBJ2-7,large,CASSPPNRAAEQYF,TGTGCCAGCTCACCACCGAACAGAGCGGCCGAGCAGTACTTC
-,TRBV9,TRBJ1-6,-,CASSPGTVDNSPLHF,TGTGCCAGCAGCCCCGGGACGGTAGATAATTCACCCCTCCACTTT
-,TRBV18,TRBJ2-5,-,CASSPNREFQETQYF,TGTGCCAGCTCACCAAACCGGGAGTTCCAAGAGACCCAGTACTTC
-,TRBV24-1,TRBJ2-3,-,CATATHTDTQYF,TGTGCCACCGCGACCCACACAGATACGCAGTATTTT
-,TRBV19,TRBJ2-6,-,CASSIFTGGAPGANVLTF,TGTGCCAGTAGTATCTTTACGGGGGGCGCGCCCGGGGCCAACGTCCTGACTTTC
-,TRBV19,TRBJ1-5,-,CASWDYSNQPQHF,TGTGCCAGTTGGGATTATAGCAATCAGCCCCAGCATTTT
TRBD1,TRBV7-6,TRBJ1-2,few,CASSLARGQGYGYTF,TGTGCCAGCAGCTTAGCCAGGGGGCAAGGTTATGGCTACACCTTC
TRBD1,TRBV27,TRBJ2-7,-,CASSLNFGTGLYEQYF,TGTGCCAGCAGTTTAAACTTCGGGACAGGGCTCTACGAGCAGTACTTC
-,TRBV2,TRBJ1-2,-,CASSGGRTENGGYTF,TGTGCCAGCAGTGGAGGAAGGACGGAAAATGGAGGCTACACCTTC
-,TRBV2,TRBJ1-1,-,CATGRGVKNTEAFF,TGTGCCACAGGACGAGGGGTCAAGAACACTGAAGCTTTCTTT
-,TRBV15,TRBJ1-5,-,CATSRDGATGQPQHF,TGTGCCACCAGCAGAGATGGGGCGACTGGTCAGCCCCAGCATTTT
-,TRBV12-3/TRBV12-4,TRBJ2-7,-,CASTLGKEQYF,TGTGCCAGCACCCTTGGTAAGGAGCAGTACTTC
-,TRBV10-3,TRBJ2-7,-,CASQDIGYEQYF,TGTGCCAGCCAAGACATAGGCTACGAGCAGTACTTC
TRBD2,TRBV4-1,TRBJ2-1,once,CASSHFISGISDNEQFF,TGCGCCAGCAGCCATTTCATTAGCGGGATATCAGACAATGAGCAGTTCTTC
-,TRBV12-5,TRBJ1-5,-,CASGLVLGGGRNQPQHF,TGTGCTAGTGGTTTGGTTCTGGGGGGCGGTCGCAATCAGCCCCAGCATTTT
-,TRBV29-1,TRBJ1-1,-,CSALARLNTEAFF,TGCAGCGCCCTCGCCAGGTTGAACACTGAAGCTTTCTTT
-,TRBV5-1,TRBJ2-6,-,CASSYSSGANVLTF,TGCGCCAGCAGCTACAGCTCTGGGGCCAACGTCCTGACTTTC
-,TRBV5-4,TRBJ2-6,-,CASSLASGANVLTF,TGTGCCAGCAGCTTAGCCTCTGGGGCCAACGTCCTGACTTTC